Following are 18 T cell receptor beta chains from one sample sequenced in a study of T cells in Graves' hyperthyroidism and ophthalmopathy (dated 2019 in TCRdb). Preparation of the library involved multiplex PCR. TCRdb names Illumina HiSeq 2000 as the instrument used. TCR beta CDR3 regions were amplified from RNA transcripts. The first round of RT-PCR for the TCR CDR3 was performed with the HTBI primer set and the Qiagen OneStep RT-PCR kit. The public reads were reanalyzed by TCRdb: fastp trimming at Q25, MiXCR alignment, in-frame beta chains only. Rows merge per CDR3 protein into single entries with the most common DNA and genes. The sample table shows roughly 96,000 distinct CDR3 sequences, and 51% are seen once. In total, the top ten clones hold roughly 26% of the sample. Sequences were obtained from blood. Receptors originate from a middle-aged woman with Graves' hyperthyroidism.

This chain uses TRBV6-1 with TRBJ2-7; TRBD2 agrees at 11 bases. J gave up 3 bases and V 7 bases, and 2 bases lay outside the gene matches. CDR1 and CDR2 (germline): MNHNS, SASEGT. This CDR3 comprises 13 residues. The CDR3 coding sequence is TGTGCCAGCACCGGACTAGCGGGCTACGAGCAGTACTTC. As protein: CASTGLAGYEQYF.

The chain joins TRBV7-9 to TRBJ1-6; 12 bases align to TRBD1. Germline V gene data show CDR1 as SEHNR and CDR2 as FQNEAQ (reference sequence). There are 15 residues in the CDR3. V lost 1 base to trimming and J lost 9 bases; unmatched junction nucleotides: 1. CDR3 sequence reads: CASSLGDRGRSPLHF. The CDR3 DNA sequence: TGTGCCAGCAGCTTAGGGGACAGGGGGCGTTCACCCCTCCACTTT.

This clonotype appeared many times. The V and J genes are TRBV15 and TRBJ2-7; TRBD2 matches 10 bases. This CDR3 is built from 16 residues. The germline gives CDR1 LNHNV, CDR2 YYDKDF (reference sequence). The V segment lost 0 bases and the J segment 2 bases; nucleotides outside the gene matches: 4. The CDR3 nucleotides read TGTGCCACCAGCAGAGATACGCTAGCGGGGGCCTACGAGCAGTACTTC. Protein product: CATSRDTLAGAYEQYF. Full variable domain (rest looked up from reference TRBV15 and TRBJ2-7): DAMVIQNPRYQVTQFGKPVTLSCSQTLNHNVMYWYQQKSSQAPKLLFHYYDKDFNNEADTPDNFQSRRPNTSFCFLDIRSPGLGDTAMYLCATSRDTLAGAYEQYFGPGTRLTVT.

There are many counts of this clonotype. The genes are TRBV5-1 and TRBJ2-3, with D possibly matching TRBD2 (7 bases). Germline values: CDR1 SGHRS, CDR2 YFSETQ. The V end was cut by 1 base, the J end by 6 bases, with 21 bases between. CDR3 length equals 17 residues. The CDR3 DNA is TGCGCCAGCAGCTTGACCCACAGGGCGGGAGTTCATGATACGCAGTATTTT. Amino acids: CASSLTHRAGVHDTQYF. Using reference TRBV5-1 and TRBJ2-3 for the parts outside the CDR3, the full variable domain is KAGVTQTPRYLIKTRGQQVTLSCSPISGHRSVSWYQQTPGQGLQFLFEYFSETQRNKGNFPGRFSGRQFSNSRSEMNVSTLELGDSALYLCASSLTHRAGVHDTQYFGPGTRLTVL.

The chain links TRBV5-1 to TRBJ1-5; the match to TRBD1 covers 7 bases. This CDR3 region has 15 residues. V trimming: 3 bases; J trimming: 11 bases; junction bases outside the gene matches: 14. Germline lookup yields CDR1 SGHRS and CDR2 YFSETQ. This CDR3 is CASSSGQVWKETQHF. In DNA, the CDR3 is TGCGCCAGCAGCTCCGGACAGGTGTGGAAAGAGACCCAGCATTTT.

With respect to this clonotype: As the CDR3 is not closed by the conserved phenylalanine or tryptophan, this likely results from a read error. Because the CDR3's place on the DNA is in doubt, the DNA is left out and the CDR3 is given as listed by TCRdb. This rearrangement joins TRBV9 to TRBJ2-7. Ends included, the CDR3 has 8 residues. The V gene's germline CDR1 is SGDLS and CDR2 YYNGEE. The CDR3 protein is CASSVGLG.

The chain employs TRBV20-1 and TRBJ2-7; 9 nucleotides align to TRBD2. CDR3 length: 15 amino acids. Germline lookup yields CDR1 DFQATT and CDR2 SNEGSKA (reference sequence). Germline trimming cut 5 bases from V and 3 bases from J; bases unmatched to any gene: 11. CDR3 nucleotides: TGCAGTGCTGACCCCGAAGGAGCGGGAGGCTACGAGCAGTACTTC. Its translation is CSADPEGAGGYEQYF.

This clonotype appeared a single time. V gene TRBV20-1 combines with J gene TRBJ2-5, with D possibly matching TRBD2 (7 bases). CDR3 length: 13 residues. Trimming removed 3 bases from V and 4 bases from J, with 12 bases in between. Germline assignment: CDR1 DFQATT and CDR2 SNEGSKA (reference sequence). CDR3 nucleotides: TGCAGTGCTAGGGGGGGGGCCGGAGAGACCCAGTACTTC. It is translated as CSARGGAGETQYF.

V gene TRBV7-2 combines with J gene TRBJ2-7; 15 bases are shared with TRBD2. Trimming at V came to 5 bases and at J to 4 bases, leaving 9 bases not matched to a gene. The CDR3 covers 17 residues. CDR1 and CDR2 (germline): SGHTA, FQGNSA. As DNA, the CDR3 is TGTGCCAGCAGCCGTTGGACTAGCGGGAGGGATTTATACGAGCAGTACTTC. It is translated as CASSRWTSGRDLYEQYF. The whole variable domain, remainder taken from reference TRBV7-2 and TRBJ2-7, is GAGVSQSPSNKVTEKGKDVELRCDPISGHTALYWYRQSLGQGLEFLIYFQGNSAPDKSGLPSDRFSAERTGGSVSTLTIQRTQQEDSAVYLCASSRWTSGRDLYEQYFGPGTRLTVT.

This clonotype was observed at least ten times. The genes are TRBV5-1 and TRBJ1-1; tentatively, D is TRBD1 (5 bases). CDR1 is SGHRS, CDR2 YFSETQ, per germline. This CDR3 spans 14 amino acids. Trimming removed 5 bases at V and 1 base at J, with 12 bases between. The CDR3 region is CASSTDSQNTEAFF. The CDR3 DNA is TGCGCCAGCAGTACCGACAGCCAGAACACTGAAGCTTTCTTT.

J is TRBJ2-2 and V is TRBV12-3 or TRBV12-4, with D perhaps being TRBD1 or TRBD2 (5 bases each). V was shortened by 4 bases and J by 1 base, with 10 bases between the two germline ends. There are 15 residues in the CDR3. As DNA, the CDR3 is TGTGCCAGCAGTTCCGGGACGGAGAACACCGGGGAGCTGTTTTTT. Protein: CASSSGTENTGELFF.

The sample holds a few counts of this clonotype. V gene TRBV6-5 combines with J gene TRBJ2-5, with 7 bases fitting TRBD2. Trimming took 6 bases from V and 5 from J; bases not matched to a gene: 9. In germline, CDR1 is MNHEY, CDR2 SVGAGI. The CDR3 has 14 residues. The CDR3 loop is CASRLAGVRETQYF. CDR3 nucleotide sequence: TGTGCCAGCAGGTTAGCGGGCGTCAGGGAGACCCAGTACTTC.

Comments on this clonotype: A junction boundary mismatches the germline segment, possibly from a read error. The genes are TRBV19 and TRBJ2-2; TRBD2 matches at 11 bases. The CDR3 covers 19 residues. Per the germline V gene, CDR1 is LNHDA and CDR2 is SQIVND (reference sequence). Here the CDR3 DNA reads TGTGCCAGTAGTCCCCACGAGGCTAGCGGGAGGACATACACCGGGGGGCTGTTTTTT. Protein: CASSPHEASGRTYTGGLFF.

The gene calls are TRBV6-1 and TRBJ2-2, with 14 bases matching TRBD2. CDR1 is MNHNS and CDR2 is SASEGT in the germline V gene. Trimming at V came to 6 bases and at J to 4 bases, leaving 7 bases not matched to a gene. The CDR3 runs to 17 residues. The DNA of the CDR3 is TGTGCCAGCAGGCGGGGACTAGCGGGAGTGGTCACCGGGGAGCTGTTTTTT. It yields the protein CASRRGLAGVVTGELFF.

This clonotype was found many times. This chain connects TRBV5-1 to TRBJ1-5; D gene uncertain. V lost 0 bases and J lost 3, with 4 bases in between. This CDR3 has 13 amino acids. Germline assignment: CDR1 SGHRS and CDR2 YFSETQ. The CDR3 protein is CASSLEINQPQHF. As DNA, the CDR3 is TGCGCCAGCAGCTTGGAAATCAATCAGCCCCAGCATTTT. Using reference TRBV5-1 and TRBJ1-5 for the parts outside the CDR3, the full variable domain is KAGVTQTPRYLIKTRGQQVTLSCSPISGHRSVSWYQQTPGQGLQFLFEYFSETQRNKGNFPGRFSGRQFSNSRSEMNVSTLELGDSALYLCASSLEINQPQHFGDGTRLSIL.

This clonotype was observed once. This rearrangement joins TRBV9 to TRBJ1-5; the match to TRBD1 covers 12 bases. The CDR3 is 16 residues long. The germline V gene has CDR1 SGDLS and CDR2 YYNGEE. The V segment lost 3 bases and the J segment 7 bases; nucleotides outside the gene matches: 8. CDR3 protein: CASSAGTGGRGQPQHF. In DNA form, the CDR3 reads TGTGCCAGCAGCGCCGGGACAGGGGGCAGGGGACAGCCCCAGCATTTT. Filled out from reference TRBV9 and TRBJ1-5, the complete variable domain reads DSGVTQTPKHLITATGQRVTLRCSPRSGDLSVYWYQQSLDQGLQFLIQYYNGEERAKGNILERFSAQQFPDLHSELNLSSLELGDSALYFCASSAGTGGRGQPQHFGDGTRLSIL.

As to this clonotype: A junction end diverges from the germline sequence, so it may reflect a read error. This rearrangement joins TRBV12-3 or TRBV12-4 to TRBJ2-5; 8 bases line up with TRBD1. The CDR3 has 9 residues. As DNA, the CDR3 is TGTGTCAGCAGGGGGACAGGTTACTTC. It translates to CVSRGTGYF.

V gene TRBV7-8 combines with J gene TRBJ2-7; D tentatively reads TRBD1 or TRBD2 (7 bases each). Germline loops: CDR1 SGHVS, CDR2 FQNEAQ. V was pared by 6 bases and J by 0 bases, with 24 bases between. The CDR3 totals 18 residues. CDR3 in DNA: TGTGCCAGCAGGGAAGGGGGCGCAGCGGGATTAACCTCCTACGAGCAGTACTTC. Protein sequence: CASREGGAAGLTSYEQYF.